A selection of T cell receptor beta chains follows, all from one sample in a study of shared clonotypes between healthy human individuals. TCRdb keeps only in-frame clones here, not all; method: immunoSEQ multiplex PCR. The table lists nearly 1,000,000 clones, roughly 72% of them singletons. Sequencing was performed on memory CD4+ T cells sorted from blood. These TCRs come from a man between 18 and 29 years old in good health. CDR3s include the opening cysteine and the closing phenylalanine or tryptophan. The D gene is left open where the match is weak. Rows may omit the clone size; those that give it use once, few, many or a size class.

>TRBV28|TRBJ2-4|NA|NA
CASGIWEVKNIQYF
TGTGCCAGCGGAATCTGGGAGGTGAAAAACATTCAGTACTTC
>TRBV4-3|TRBJ1-6|NA|TRBD1
CASSQEPGTGGSPLHF
TGCGCCAGCAGCCAAGAACCGGGGACAGGGGGTTCACCCCTCCACTTT
>TRBV5-4|TRBJ2-7|NA|TRBD1
CASSRSPDRGRDEQYF
TGTGCCAGCAGCCGCAGCCCTGACAGGGGGCGGGACGAGCAGTACTTC
>TRBV5-4|TRBJ1-1|NA|NA
CASSLVSRLSTEAFF
TGTGCCAGCAGCTTGGTTAGTAGACTTTCCACTGAAGCTTTCTTT
>TRBV6-1|TRBJ2-5|NA|NA
CASSPRGGGETQYF
TGTGCCAGCAGCCCCAGGGGGGGCGGAGAGACCCAGTACTTC
>TRBV7-3|TRBJ1-6|NA|NA
CASSLGTNSPLHF
TGTGCCAGCAGCTTAGGTACGAATTCACCCCTCCACTTT
>TRBV25-1|TRBJ1-3|few|NA
CASRTDSGNTIYF
TGTGCCAGCAGGACAGACTCTGGAAACACCATATATTTT
>TRBV5-4|TRBJ2-4|NA|TRBD2
CASSLSGGIKAKNIQYF
TGTGCCAGCAGCTTGTCCGGGGGGATCAAAGCCAAAAACATTCAGTACTTC
>TRBV30|TRBJ1-1|NA|NA
CAWSVKGWAEAFF
TGTGCCTGGAGTGTCAAGGGGTGGGCTGAAGCTTTCTTT
>TRBV6-1|TRBJ2-1|NA|TRBD1
CASSPGQGLSEQFF
TGTGCCAGCAGTCCGGGACAGGGACTTTCTGAGCAGTTCTTC
>TRBV6-6|TRBJ2-3|NA|NA
CASSPSFGDTQYF
TGTGCCAGCAGTCCGAGTTTTGGAGATACGCAGTATTTT
>TRBV7-2|TRBJ2-7|NA|NA
CASRTGGGPTYEQYF
TGTGCCAGCAGGACGGGCGGCGGTCCGACCTACGAGCAGTACTTC
>TRBV6-5|TRBJ2-2|NA|NA
CASSPTGTPPGELFF
TGTGCCAGCAGTCCTACCGGGACGCCCCCCGGGGAGCTGTTTTTT
>TRBV4-3|TRBJ1-2|NA|NA
CASSQETRQGGGYTF
TGCGCCAGCAGCCAGGAAACTCGTCAGGGAGGAGGCTACACCTTC
>TRBV6-5|TRBJ1-1|NA|TRBD1
CASTQGGVTEAFF
TGTGCCAGCACTCAGGGGGGTGTCACTGAAGCTTTCTTT
>TRBV6-5|TRBJ1-2|NA|TRBD1
CASSYDRVNYGYTF
TGTGCCAGCAGTTACGACAGGGTCAACTATGGCTACACCTTC
>TRBV5-4|TRBJ1-1|NA|NA
CASTLVDEAFF
TGTGCCAGCACCCTGGTCGATGAAGCTTTCTTT
>TRBV19|TRBJ2-2|NA|NA
CASSISARANTGELFF
TGTGCCAGTAGTATAAGCGCCAGGGCGAACACCGGGGAGCTGTTTTTT
>TRBV6-1|TRBJ2-2|NA|NA
CASSPRTDLAGELFF
TGTGCCAGCAGTCCCCGGACAGATCTGGCCGGGGAGCTGTTTTTT
>TRBV25-1|TRBJ1-2|few|NA
CASSGDMVRGYTF
TGTGCCAGCAGCGGGGACATGGTGAGGGGCTACACCTTC
>TRBV28|TRBJ1-5|NA|NA
CASSLKGGESNQPQHF
TGTGCCAGCAGTTTAAAGGGGGGCGAGAGCAATCAGCCCCAGCATTTT
>TRBV19|TRBJ1-5|NA|NA
CASSSGQPVF
TGTGCCAGTAGTTCGGGACAACCCGTTTTT
>TRBV18|TRBJ1-6|NA|NA
CASSPNVSPLHF
TGTGCCAGCTCACCCAACGTATCACCCCTCCACTTT
>TRBV6-1|TRBJ2-5|NA|TRBD2
CASSGGTSGVFRETQYF
TGTGCCAGCAGTGGGGGGACTAGCGGGGTCTTTAGAGAGACCCAGTACTTC
>TRBV29-1|TRBJ2-1|NA|TRBD1
CSVGTGAISYNEQFF
TGCAGCGTTGGGACAGGGGCCATTTCCTACAATGAGCAGTTCTTC
>TRBV6-7|TRBJ2-1|NA|TRBD2
CASSYKPPAGFYNEQFF
TGTGCCAGCAGTTATAAACCGCCAGCGGGGTTCTACAATGAGCAGTTCTTC
>TRBV9|TRBJ2-3|once|TRBD2
CASSLTSGRTLRTDTQYF
TGTGCCAGCAGCCTGACTAGCGGGAGGACGTTAAGAACAGATACGCAGTATTTT
>TRBV5-1|TRBJ2-3|NA|TRBD2
CASSEGTSGRSDTQYF
TGCGCCAGCAGCGAAGGGACTAGCGGGAGATCAGATACGCAGTATTTT
>TRBV11-2|TRBJ2-4|NA|TRBD1
CASSRPGTATAKNIQYF
TGTGCCAGCAGTCGGCCCGGGACAGCGACAGCCAAAAACATTCAGTACTTC
>TRBV7-9|TRBJ2-1|NA|NA
CASTGGSYNEQFF
TGTGCCAGCACAGGAGGCTCCTACAATGAGCAGTTCTTC
>TRBV25-1|TRBJ2-5|NA|TRBD1
CASSRDRRSQETQYF
TGTGCCAGCAGCAGGGACAGAAGAAGCCAAGAGACCCAGTACTTC
>TRBV6-1|TRBJ1-5|NA|NA
CASSEAHFNQPQHF
TGTGCCAGCAGTGAAGCACACTTTAATCAGCCCCAGCATTTT
>TRBV30|TRBJ2-3|NA|TRBD2
CAWSVLRTSGSRTDTQYF
TGTGCCTGGAGTGTACTAAGGACTAGCGGGAGCCGCACAGATACGCAGTATTTT
>TRBV21-1|TRBJ2-5|NA|NA
CASSKVETQYF
TGTGCCAGCAGCAAAGTGGAGACCCAGTACTTC
>TRBV10-3|TRBJ1-6|NA|NA
CAISSRSYNSPLHF
TGTGCCATCAGCTCGCGCTCCTATAATTCACCCCTCCACTTT
>TRBV25-1|TRBJ2-3|NA|TRBD2
CASSSGLDTTDTQYF
TGTGCCAGCAGTTCCGGACTAGACACCACAGATACGCAGTATTTT
>TRBV7-9|TRBJ1-5|NA|NA
CASSVDGYQPQHF
TGTGCCAGCAGCGTCGACGGATATCAGCCCCAGCATTTT
>TRBV6-5|TRBJ1-2|once|NA
CASSRSLNYGYTF
TGTGCCAGCAGTCGGAGTCTTAACTATGGCTACACCTTC
>TRBV14|TRBJ2-7|NA|NA
CASSPTGSAYEQYF
TGTGCCAGCAGCCCCACCGGGAGCGCCTACGAGCAGTACTTC
>TRBV10-3|TRBJ2-4|NA|NA
CAISDGEGKGAKNIQYF
TGTGCCATCAGTGATGGCGAGGGGAAGGGGGCCAAAAACATTCAGTACTTC
>TRBV6-6|TRBJ2-4|NA|TRBD2
CASSYPAGGGINIQYF
TGTGCCAGCAGTTACCCCGCGGGAGGGGGTATTAACATTCAGTACTTC
>TRBV7-2|TRBJ1-4|NA|NA
CASSPGQGKAASEKLFF
TGTGCCAGCAGCCCTGGACAAGGGAAGGCCGCCAGTGAAAAACTGTTTTTT
>TRBV4-1|TRBJ2-1|NA|NA
CASSQVLRGSYNEQFF
TGCGCCAGCAGCCAAGTTCTTAGGGGTTCCTACAATGAGCAGTTCTTC
>TRBV5-1|TRBJ1-6|NA|NA
CASSDEGVNSPLHF
TGCGCCAGCAGCGACGAAGGAGTAAATTCACCCCTCCACTTT
>TRBV7-9|TRBJ1-5|NA|NA
CASSKTQGNSNQPQHF
TGTGCCAGCAGCAAGACACAGGGTAACAGCAATCAGCCCCAGCATTTT
>TRBV28|TRBJ1-2|few|TRBD1
CASSPDRGRGYTF
TGTGCCAGCAGTCCGGACAGGGGGCGCGGCTACACCTTC
>TRBV28|TRBJ1-6|few|TRBD1
CASSYTGTVNSPLHF
TGTGCCAGCAGTTACACCGGGACAGTTAATTCACCCCTCCACTTT
>TRBV18|TRBJ2-5|few|NA
CASSPVSQETQYF
TGTGCCAGCTCACCAGTTAGCCAAGAGACCCAGTACTTC
>TRBV9|TRBJ1-3|NA|NA
CASSVLSGNTIYF
TGTGCCAGCAGCGTACTCTCTGGAAACACCATATATTTT
>TRBV28|TRBJ2-1|once|TRBD2
CASGGLGAEQFF
TGTGCCAGCGGGGGACTAGGGGCTGAGCAGTTCTTC
>TRBV7-9|TRBJ1-4|NA|TRBD1
CASSLLRDSHEKLFF
TGTGCCAGCAGCTTACTCCGGGACAGCCATGAAAAACTGTTTTTT